The sequence of this TCR beta chain was determined in a study of blood T cell repertoires in COVID-19. CDR1 and CDR2 from the germline V gene are MNHEY and SVGAGI. The CDR3 extends over 15 amino acids. The V end lost 7 bases, the J end lost 0 bases, and 12 bases lay between the germline ends. The assay was immunoSEQ multiplex PCR, and TCRdb's table has in-frame clones only and misses some. The sample records some 170,000 clones, 84% being singletons. The clonotype was recovered from a man aged 45 to 65 who had recovered from COVID-19. The chain employs TRBV6-5 and TRBJ1-4; D gene uncertain. The specimen was PBMCs or T cells enriched from blood (not recorded which). CDR3 DNA sequence: TGTGCCAGCAAGGGAGGGCCGGCAACTAATGAAAAACTGTTTTTT. Translation: CASKGGPATNEKLFF.